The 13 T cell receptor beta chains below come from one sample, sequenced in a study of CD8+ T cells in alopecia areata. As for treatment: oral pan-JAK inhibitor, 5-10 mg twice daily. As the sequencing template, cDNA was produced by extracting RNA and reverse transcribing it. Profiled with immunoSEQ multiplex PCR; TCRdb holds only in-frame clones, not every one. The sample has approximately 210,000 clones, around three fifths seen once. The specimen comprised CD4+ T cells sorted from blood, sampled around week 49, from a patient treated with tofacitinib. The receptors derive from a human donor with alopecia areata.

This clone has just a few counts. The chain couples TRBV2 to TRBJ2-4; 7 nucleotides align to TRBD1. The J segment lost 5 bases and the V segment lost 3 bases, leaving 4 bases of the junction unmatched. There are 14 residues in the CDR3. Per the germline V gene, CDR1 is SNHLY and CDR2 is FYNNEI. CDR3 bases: TGTGCCAGCAGTGAGGACAGGCTACAAAACATTCAGTACTTC. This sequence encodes CASSEDRLQNIQYF.

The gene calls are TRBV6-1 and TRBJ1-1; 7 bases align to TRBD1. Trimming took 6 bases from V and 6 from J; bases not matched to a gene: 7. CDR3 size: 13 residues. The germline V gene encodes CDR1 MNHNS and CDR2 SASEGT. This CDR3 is CASRIQGSAEAFF. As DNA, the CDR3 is TGTGCCAGCAGGATACAGGGGAGCGCTGAAGCTTTCTTT.

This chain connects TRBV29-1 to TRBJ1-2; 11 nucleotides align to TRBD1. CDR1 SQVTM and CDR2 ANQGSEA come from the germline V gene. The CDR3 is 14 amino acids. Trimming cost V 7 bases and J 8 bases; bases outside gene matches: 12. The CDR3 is CSAIGQGATWGYTF. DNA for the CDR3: TGCAGCGCCATTGGACAGGGGGCAACGTGGGGCTACACCTTC.

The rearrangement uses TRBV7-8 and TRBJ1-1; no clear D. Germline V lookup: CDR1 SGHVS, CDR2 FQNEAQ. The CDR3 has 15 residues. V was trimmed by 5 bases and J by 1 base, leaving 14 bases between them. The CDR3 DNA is TGTGCCAGCAGCGAAGGACGGAGGCAGAACACTGAAGCTTTCTTT. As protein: CASSEGRRQNTEAFF.

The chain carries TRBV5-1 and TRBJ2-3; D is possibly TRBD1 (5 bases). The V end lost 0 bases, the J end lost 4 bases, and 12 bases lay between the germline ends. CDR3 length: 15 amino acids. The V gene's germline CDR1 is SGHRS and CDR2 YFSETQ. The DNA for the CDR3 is TGCGCCAGCAGCTTGGAGTTCAGGGTGGCAGATACGCAGTATTTT. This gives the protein CASSLEFRVADTQYF.

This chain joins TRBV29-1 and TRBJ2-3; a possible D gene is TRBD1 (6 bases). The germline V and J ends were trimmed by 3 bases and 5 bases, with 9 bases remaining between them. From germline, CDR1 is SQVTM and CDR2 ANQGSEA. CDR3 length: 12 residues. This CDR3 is CSVDQGRDTQYF. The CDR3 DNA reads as TGCAGCGTTGACCAGGGGCGAGATACGCAGTATTTT.

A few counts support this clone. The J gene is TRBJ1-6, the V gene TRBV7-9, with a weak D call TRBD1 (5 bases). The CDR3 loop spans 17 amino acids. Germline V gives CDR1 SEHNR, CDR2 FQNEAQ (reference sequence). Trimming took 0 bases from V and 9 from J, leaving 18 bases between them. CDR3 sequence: CASSLARGGQISSPLHF. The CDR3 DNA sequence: TGTGCCAGCAGCTTAGCGCGGGGCGGTCAAATAAGTTCACCCCTCCACTTT. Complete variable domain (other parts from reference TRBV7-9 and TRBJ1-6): DTGVSQNPRHKITKRGQNVTFRCDPISEHNRLYWYRQTLGQGPEFLTYFQNEAQLEKSRLLSDRFSAERPKGSFSTLEIQRTEQGDSAMYLCASSLARGGQISSPLHFGNGTRLTVT.

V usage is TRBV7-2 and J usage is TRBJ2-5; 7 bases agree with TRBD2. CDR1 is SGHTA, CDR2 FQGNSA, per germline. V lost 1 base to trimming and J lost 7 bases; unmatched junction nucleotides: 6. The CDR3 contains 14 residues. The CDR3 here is CASSLVETSRTQYF. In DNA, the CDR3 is TGTGCCAGCAGCTTAGTCGAGACTAGCAGGACCCAGTACTTC.

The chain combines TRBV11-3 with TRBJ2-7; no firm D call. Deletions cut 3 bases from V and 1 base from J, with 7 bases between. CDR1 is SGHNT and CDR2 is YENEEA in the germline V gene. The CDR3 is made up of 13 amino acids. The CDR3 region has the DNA TGTGCCAGCAGCTTTGAGGATTCCTACGAGCAGTACTTC. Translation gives CASSFEDSYEQYF.

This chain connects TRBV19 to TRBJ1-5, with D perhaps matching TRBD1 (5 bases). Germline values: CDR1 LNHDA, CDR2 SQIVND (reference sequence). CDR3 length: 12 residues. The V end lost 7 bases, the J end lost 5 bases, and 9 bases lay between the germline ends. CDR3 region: CASTMGHQPQHF. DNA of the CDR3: TGTGCCAGTACCATGGGACATCAGCCCCAGCATTTT.

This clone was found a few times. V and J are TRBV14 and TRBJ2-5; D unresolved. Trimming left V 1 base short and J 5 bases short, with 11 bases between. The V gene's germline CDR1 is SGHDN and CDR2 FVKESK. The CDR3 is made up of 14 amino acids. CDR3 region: CASSQAITFETQYF. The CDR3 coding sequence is TGTGCCAGCAGCCAAGCGATCACCTTCGAGACCCAGTACTTC. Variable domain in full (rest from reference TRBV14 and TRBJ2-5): EAGVTQFPSHSVIEKGQTVTLRCDPISGHDNLYWYRRVMGKEIKFLLHFVKESKQDESGMPNNRFLAERTGGTYSTLKVQPAELEDSGVYFCASSQAITFETQYFGPGTRLLVL.

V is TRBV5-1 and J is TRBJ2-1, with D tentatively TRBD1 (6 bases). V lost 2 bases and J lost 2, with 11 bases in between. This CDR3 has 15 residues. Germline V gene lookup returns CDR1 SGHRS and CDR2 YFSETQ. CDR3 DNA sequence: TGCGCCAGCAGCTTAAGCCGGGACACCTACAATGAGCAGTTCTTC. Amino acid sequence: CASSLSRDTYNEQFF.

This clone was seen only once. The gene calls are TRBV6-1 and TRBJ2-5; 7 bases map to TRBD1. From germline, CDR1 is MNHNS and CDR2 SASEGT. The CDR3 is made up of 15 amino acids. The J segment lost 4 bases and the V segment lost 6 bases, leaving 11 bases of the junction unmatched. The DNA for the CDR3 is TGTGCCAGCAGCGTACGTAGGGGGCTGGGAGAGACCCAGTACTTC. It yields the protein CASSVRRGLGETQYF.